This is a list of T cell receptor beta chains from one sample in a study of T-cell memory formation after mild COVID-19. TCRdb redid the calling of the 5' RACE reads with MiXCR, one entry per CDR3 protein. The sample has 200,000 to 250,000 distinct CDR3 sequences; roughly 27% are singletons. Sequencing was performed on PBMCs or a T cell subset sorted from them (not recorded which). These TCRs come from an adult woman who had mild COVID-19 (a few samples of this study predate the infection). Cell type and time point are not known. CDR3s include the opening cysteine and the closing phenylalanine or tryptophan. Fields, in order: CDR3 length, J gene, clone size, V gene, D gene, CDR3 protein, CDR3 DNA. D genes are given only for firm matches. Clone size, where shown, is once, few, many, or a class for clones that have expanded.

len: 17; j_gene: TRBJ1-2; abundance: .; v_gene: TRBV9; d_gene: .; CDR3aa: CASSGPGRGASVYGYTF; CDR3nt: TGTGCCAGCAGCGGACCGGGACGGGGAGCCTCGGTTTATGGCTACACCTTC
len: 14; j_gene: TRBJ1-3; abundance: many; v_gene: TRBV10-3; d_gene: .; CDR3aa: CAISEDARGNTIYF; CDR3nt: TGTGCCATCAGTGAGGACGCCAGGGGAAACACCATATATTTT
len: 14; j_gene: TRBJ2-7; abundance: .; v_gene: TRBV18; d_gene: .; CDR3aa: CASSPPAAIYEQYF; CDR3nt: TGTGCCAGCTCACCACCGGCGGCTATCTACGAGCAGTACTTC
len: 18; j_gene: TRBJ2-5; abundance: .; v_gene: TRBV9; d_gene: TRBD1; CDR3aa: CASSPGTVGSHFQETQYF; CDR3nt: TGTGCCAGCAGCCCCGGGACAGTTGGATCCCACTTCCAAGAGACCCAGTACTTC
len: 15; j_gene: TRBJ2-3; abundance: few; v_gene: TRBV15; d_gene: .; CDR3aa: CATSTDLTSTDTQYF; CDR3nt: TGTGCCACCAGCACGGACCTGACTAGCACAGATACGCAGTATTTT
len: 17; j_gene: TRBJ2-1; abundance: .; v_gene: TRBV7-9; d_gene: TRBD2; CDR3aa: CASSSLVGLAGFNEQFF; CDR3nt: TGTGCCAGCAGCTCCTTGGTCGGACTAGCGGGGTTCAATGAGCAGTTCTTC
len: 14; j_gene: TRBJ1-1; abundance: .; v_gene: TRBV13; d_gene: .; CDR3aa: CASKWRVYRTEAFF; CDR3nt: TGTGCCAGCAAATGGCGGGTTTATCGCACTGAAGCTTTCTTT
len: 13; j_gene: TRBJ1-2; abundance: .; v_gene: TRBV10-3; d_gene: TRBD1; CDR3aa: CAMGQGIENGYTF; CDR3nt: TGTGCCATGGGACAGGGAATAGAAAATGGCTACACCTTC
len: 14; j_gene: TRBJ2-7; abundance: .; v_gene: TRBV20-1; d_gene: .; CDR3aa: CSAIWAQGSHEQYF; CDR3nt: TGCAGTGCCATCTGGGCGCAGGGGTCCCACGAGCAGTACTTC
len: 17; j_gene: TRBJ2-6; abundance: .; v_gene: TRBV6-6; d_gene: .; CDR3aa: CASNLQPWSSGANVLTF; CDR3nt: TGTGCCAGCAACCTACAGCCATGGAGCTCTGGGGCCAACGTCCTGACTTTC
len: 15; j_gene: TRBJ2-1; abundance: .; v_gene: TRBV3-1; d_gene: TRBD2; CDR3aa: CASSAGTSGRNEQFF; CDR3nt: TGTGCCAGCAGCGCTGGGACTAGCGGGAGGAATGAGCAGTTCTTC
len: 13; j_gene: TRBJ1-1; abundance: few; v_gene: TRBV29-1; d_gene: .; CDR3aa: CSGASRENTEAFF; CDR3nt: TGCAGCGGTGCTTCTCGGGAGAACACTGAAGCTTTCTTT
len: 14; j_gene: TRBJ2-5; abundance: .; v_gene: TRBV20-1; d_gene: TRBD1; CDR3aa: CSASDRGGQETQYF; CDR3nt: TGCAGTGCCTCAGACAGGGGGGGACAAGAGACCCAGTACTTC
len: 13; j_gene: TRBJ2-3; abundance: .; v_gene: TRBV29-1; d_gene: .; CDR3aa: CSILYQRPDTQYF; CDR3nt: TGCAGTATTCTTTACCAGCGTCCGGATACGCAGTATTTT
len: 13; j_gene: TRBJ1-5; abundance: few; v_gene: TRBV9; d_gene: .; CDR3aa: CASSVGLGQPQHF; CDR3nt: TGTGCCAGCAGCGTAGGTCTGGGTCAGCCCCAGCATTTT
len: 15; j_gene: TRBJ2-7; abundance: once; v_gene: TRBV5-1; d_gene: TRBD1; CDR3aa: CASSSGTGGTYEQYF; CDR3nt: TGCGCCAGCAGCTCCGGGACAGGGGGGACCTACGAGCAGTACTTC
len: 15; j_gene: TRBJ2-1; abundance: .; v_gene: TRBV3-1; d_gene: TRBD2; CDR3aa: CASSPVGGGFNEQFF; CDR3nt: TGTGCCAGCAGCCCCGTCGGCGGGGGGTTCAATGAGCAGTTCTTC
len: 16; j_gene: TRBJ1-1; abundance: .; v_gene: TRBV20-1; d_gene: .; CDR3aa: CSARDQGRGVNTEAFF; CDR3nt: TGCAGTGCTAGAGATCAGGGAAGGGGGGTGAACACTGAAGCTTTCTTT
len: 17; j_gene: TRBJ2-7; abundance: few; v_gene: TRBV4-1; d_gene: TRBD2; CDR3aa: CASSQEEGRGTFYEQYF; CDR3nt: TGCGCCAGCAGCCAAGAAGAGGGGAGGGGCACTTTCTACGAGCAGTACTTC
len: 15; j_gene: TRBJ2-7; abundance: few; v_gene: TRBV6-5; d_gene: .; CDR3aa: CASSYGGVGPYEQYF; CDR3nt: TGTGCCAGCAGTTACGGGGGCGTGGGACCCTACGAGCAGTACTTC
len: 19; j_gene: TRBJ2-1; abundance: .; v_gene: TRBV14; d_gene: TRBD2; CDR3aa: CASSLLLFKAGRSYNEQFF; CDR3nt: TGTGCCAGCAGCCTACTCCTCTTCAAAGCGGGGCGGTCCTACAATGAGCAGTTCTTC
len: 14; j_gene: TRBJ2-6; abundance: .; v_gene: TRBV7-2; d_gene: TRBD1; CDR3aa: CASSLGGQTPIETF; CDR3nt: TGTGCCAGCAGCTTAGGGGGACAGACGCCCATTGAGACTTTC
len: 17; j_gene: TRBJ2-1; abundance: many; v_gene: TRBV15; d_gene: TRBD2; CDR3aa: CATSRSQLAGGYNEQFF; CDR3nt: TGTGCCACCAGCAGATCCCAACTAGCGGGGGGGTACAATGAGCAGTTCTTC
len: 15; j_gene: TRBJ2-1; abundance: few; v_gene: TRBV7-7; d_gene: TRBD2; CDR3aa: CASSRGTSGRDEQFF; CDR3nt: TGTGCTAGCAGTAGAGGGACTAGCGGGAGAGATGAGCAGTTCTTC
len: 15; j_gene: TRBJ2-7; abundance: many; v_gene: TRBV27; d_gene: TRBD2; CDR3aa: CASSPSSSGSYEQYF; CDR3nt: TGTGCCAGCAGTCCCTCGAGTAGCGGGAGCTACGAGCAGTACTTC
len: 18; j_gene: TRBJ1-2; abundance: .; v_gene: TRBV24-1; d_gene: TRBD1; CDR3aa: CATSSPSEGQGFGYGYTF; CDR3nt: TGTGCCACCAGTTCTCCTTCCGAGGGACAGGGTTTTGGCTATGGCTACACCTTC
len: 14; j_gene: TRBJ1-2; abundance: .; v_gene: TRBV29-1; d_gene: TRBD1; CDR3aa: CSVARQGRNYGYTF; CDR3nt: TGCAGCGTTGCCCGACAGGGGCGAAACTATGGCTACACCTTC
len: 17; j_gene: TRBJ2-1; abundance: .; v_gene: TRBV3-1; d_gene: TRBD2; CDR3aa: CASSQEGRVRSYNEQFF; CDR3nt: TGTGCCAGCAGCCAAGAAGGGAGGGTACGCTCCTACAATGAGCAGTTCTTC
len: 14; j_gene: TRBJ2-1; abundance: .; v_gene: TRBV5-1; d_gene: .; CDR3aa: CASSRGAGYNEQFF; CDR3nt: TGCGCCAGCAGCCGGGGGGCGGGGTACAATGAGCAGTTCTTC
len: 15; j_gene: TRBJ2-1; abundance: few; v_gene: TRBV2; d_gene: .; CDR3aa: CASSESLGSYNEQFF; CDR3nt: TGTGCCAGCAGTGAATCATTAGGCTCCTACAATGAGCAGTTCTTC
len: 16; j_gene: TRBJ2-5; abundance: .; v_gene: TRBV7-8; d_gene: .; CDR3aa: CASSLGPGGLQETQYF; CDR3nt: TGTGCCAGCAGCTTAGGCCCGGGCGGCCTACAAGAGACCCAGTACTTC